This T cell receptor (beta chain) was sequenced for a study of blood T cell repertoires in COVID-19. The ends were cut back, 0 bases at V and 2 bases at J, with 11 bases in the middle. Germline CDR1 reads SGHRS; CDR2 reads YFSETQ. There are 15 residues in the CDR3. TCRdb's copy holds only in-frame clones and misses some; the assay was immunoSEQ multiplex PCR. The sample has a few hundred thousand clones, just over 85% seen once. This chain joins TRBV5-1 and TRBJ2-5; D possibly corresponds to TRBD1 (5 bases). The sample comprised peripheral blood. The TCR comes from a man between 50 and 59 years old with acute or convalescent COVID-19. CDR3 in DNA: TGCGCCAGCAGCTTGGTACAGGCTTATCAAGAGACCCAGTACTTC. Its protein is CASSLVQAYQETQYF.